The 28 T cell receptor beta chains below come from one sample, sequenced in a study of T cells after yellow fever vaccination. One entry per CDR3 protein results from TCRdb running MiXCR on the 5' RACE reads. The table includes some 670,000 distinct CDR3 sequences, about 12% detected once. The sequencing here drew on PBMCs, taken on the day of the yellow fever booster vaccination. These receptors all come from a man younger than 45 who received the YFV17D yellow fever vaccine.

This chain connects TRBV7-6 to TRBJ2-7; 10 bases agree with TRBD2. Germline V gene sequence: CDR1 SGHVS, CDR2 FNYEAQ. The CDR3 runs 15 residues. Trimming took 3 bases from V and 3 from J; bases not matched to a gene: 5. This CDR3 reads CASSFLAGVDYEQYF. The CDR3 nucleotides are TGTGCCAGCAGCTTTCTAGCGGGAGTTGACTACGAGCAGTACTTC.

This clonotype was recorded a few times. The V gene is TRBV12-3 or TRBV12-4, the J gene TRBJ1-5; TRBD1 agrees at 8 bases. This CDR3 contains 14 residues. After removal of 6 bases from V and 5 bases from J, the junction contained 6 bases not matched to a gene. CDR3 nucleotides: TGTGCCAGCAGACCAGGACAGGGCCATCAGCCCCAGCATTTT. Translated, it gives CASRPGQGHQPQHF.

V and J are TRBV5-4 and TRBJ2-3, with 12 bases that match TRBD1. The CDR3 loop spans 14 amino acids. With 3 bases clipped from V and 4 bases from J, the junction kept 0 bases outside the gene matches. The germline CDR1 and CDR2 sequences are SGHNT and YYREEE (reference sequence). The CDR3 reads CASSWDRGPDTQYF. In DNA, the CDR3 is TGTGCCAGCAGCTGGGACAGGGGGCCAGATACGCAGTATTTT.

In its sample, this clonotype was seen a few times. The CDR3 DNA follows: TGTGCCAGCAGCCCCAATTGGGAGCCCTCCACAGAGACCCAGTACTTC. Protein product: CASSPNWEPSTETQYF. The rearrangement joins TRBV6-5 to TRBJ2-5, with a possible D match to TRBD2 (5 bases). Germline V gives CDR1 MNHEY, CDR2 SVGAGI. This CDR3 spans 16 amino acids. V dropped 6 bases and J dropped 4 bases, with 21 bases sitting between them.

The chain combines TRBV18 with TRBJ1-1; TRBD1 is a possible D gene (6 bases). Germline-derived CDR1 and CDR2 are KGHSH and LQKENI. The CDR3 runs 14 residues. Trimming cost V 8 bases and J 4 bases, with 17 bases left between them. DNA for the CDR3: TGTGCCAGCACGACTCAGGGGAGGGTCACTGAAGCTTTCTTT. Amino acids: CASTTQGRVTEAFF.

This clonotype was seen only a few times. The chain has TRBV14 and TRBJ2-7, with TRBD2 as a possible D gene (6 bases). The CDR3 contains 15 residues. Trimming removed 6 bases from V and 4 bases from J, with 19 bases in between. Germline-derived CDR1 and CDR2 are SGHDN and FVKESK. CDR3 nucleotide sequence: TGTGCCAGCAGTCGCCCGGGACTTCCTTTTTACGAGCAGTACTTC. Translation: CASSRPGLPFYEQYF.

This clonotype was recorded a few times. As DNA, the CDR3 is TGTGCCATCAGCACCGGGACTCTCGTCCGCGAGCAGTTCTTC. Its translation is CAISTGTLVREQFF. This chain uses TRBV10-3 with TRBJ2-1; TRBD2 is a possible D gene (6 bases). This CDR3 comprises 14 residues. In germline, CDR1 is ENHRY, CDR2 SYGVKD. Trimming left V 6 bases short and J 10 bases short, with 19 bases between.

This clonotype was counted between two and nine times. The chain joins TRBV7-8 to TRBJ1-1; D gene uncertain. Trimming removed 5 bases at V and 5 bases at J, with 12 bases between. CDR3 length: 13 residues. CDR1 is SGHVS and CDR2 is FQNEAQ in the germline V gene. The CDR3: CASSETTYTEAFF. The CDR3 DNA is TGTGCCAGCAGCGAGACGACTTATACTGAAGCTTTCTTT.

This clonotype has only a few counts. The chain employs TRBV6-5 and TRBJ1-1; possible D gene TRBD1, 5 bases. The CDR3 runs to 17 residues. V shed 0 bases and J shed 2 bases, with 16 bases lying between them. Germline V gene sequence: CDR1 MNHEY, CDR2 SVGAGI. CDR3 protein: CASSYSVIDRRNTEAFF. Here the CDR3 DNA reads TGTGCCAGCAGTTACTCGGTTATTGACAGACGAAACACTGAAGCTTTCTTT.

The chain joins TRBV20-1 to TRBJ2-1; D remains ambiguous. V dropped 2 bases and J dropped 7 bases, with 18 bases sitting between them. This CDR3 region has 15 residues. From germline, CDR1 is DFQATT and CDR2 SNEGSKA (reference sequence). CDR3 residues: CSARTLGDLRNEQFF. Here the CDR3 DNA reads TGCAGTGCTAGAACCTTAGGAGATCTCCGAAATGAGCAGTTCTTC.

The CDR3 nucleotides read TGTGCCAGCAGCTTTGACTACTCCTACGAGCAGTACTTC. Its translation is CASSFDYSYEQYF. This chain connects TRBV7-2 to TRBJ2-7, with D perhaps TRBD2 (5 bases). V was shortened by 3 bases and J by 0 bases, with 6 bases between the two germline ends. Germline values: CDR1 SGHTA, CDR2 FQGNSA. The CDR3 is 13 amino acids.

This clonotype has a handful of counts. This chain joins TRBV7-8 and TRBJ1-4; D not certain. Trimming pared 11 bases from V and 4 bases from J, leaving 14 bases between. CDR1 and CDR2 (germline): SGHVS, FQNEAQ. This CDR3 spans 13 amino acids. This chain's CDR3 is CAVTRANNEKLFF. CDR3 nucleotides: TGTGCCGTGACCCGGGCTAATAATGAAAAACTGTTTTTT.

This clonotype was seen many times. The chain couples TRBV7-2 to TRBJ1-2; the D is unclear. V lost 2 bases and J lost 7, with 11 bases in between. From germline, CDR1 is SGHTA and CDR2 FQGNSA. The CDR3 loop spans 13 amino acids. CDR3 in DNA: TGTGCCAGCAGCTTAAACCTTGGTGCTGGCTACACCTTC. Its protein is CASSLNLGAGYTF.

Here the CDR3 reads CASSQEGQGTDTQYF. In DNA, the CDR3 is TGCGCCAGCAGCCAAGAGGGACAGGGGACGGATACGCAGTATTTT. This chain uses TRBV4-3 with TRBJ2-3; 10 bases fit TRBD1. The CDR3 runs to 15 residues. V lost 0 bases and J lost 6; bases outside the gene matches: 3. CDR1 and CDR2 (germline): LGHNA, YSLEER.

This clonotype was seen only a few times. The CDR3 sequence is CASREIGEGYTF. CDR3 coding DNA: TGTGCCAGCAGAGAGATAGGGGAAGGCTACACCTTC. The chain uses TRBV6-6 and TRBJ1-2; weak D call: TRBD1 (5 bases). The V gene lost 6 bases and the J gene lost 8 bases, with 13 bases spanning the gap. The CDR3 runs 12 residues. Germline values: CDR1 MNHNY, CDR2 SVGAGI (reference sequence).

The V and J genes are TRBV5-4 and TRBJ2-1; D uncertain. Trimming stripped 4 bases from V and 4 bases from J, with 18 bases between. The length of the CDR3 is 16 residues. Germline CDR1 is SGHNT and CDR2 is YYREEE (reference sequence). CDR3 sequence: CASSQDRLALYNEQFF. In nucleotides, the CDR3 is TGTGCCAGCAGCCAAGACCGATTGGCACTGTACAATGAGCAGTTCTTC.

This clonotype was detected only a few times. This chain uses TRBV11-2 with TRBJ2-3; D is ambiguous. Per germline, CDR1 SGHAT and CDR2 FQNNGV. The CDR3 sequence is 14 residues long. Trimming removed 5 bases from V and 2 bases from J, with 11 bases in between. CDR3 sequence (DNA): TGTGCCAGCAGCCATAGCAGATACACAGATACGCAGTATTTT. It codes for CASSHSRYTDTQYF. The full variable domain, completed using reference TRBV11-2 and TRBJ2-3, is EAGVAQSPRYKIIEKRQSVAFWCNPISGHATLYWYQQILGQGPKLLIQFQNNGVVDDSQLPKDRFSAERLKGVDSTLKIQPAKLEDSAVYLCASSHSRYTDTQYFGPGTRLTVL.

To note about this clonotype: One end of the junction fails to match germline, which may point to a read error. The CDR3 spells CTSSLRGVGTKNNEQFF. The CDR3 DNA reads TGTACCAGCAGCTTAAGAGGCGTCGGGACTAAGAACAATGAGCAGTTCTTC. This chain joins TRBV12-3 or TRBV12-4 and TRBJ2-1, with 7 bases aligning to TRBD2. This CDR3 has 17 residues.

This chain uses TRBV7-9 with TRBJ2-1, with a possible D match to TRBD2 (5 bases). V was clipped by 5 bases and J by 8 bases, with 16 bases between them. Germline-derived CDR1 and CDR2 are SEHNR and FQNEAQ (reference sequence). CDR3 length equals 14 residues. CDR3 sequence: CASSPASSWDEQFF. CDR3 nucleotides: TGTGCCAGCAGCCCGGCTAGCTCGTGGGATGAGCAGTTCTTC.

Regarding this clonotype: Mismatch with germline at one junction end may stem from a read error. The chain employs TRBV6-5 and TRBJ1-4; no firm D call. There are 14 residues in the CDR3. Germline V gene lookup returns CDR1 MNHEY and CDR2 SVGAGI. The CDR3: CTSSYSTVGEKLFF. The DNA of the CDR3 is TGTACCAGCAGTTACTCGACTGTCGGGGAAAAACTGTTTTTT.

This clonotype was detected a few times. The gene calls are TRBV12-3 or TRBV12-4 and TRBJ2-7; D ambiguous. The CDR3 contains 14 residues. V lost 3 bases and J lost 0, with 9 bases in between. CDR3 protein: CASSFSHHSYEQYF. In DNA form, the CDR3 reads TGTGCCAGCAGTTTCTCCCACCACTCCTACGAGCAGTACTTC.

This clonotype occurred a few times. The chain carries TRBV18 and TRBJ2-1; TRBD2 matches at 10 bases. The CDR3 consists of 19 residues. Germline V gene data show CDR1 as KGHSH and CDR2 as LQKENI. The V and J ends lost 6 bases and 4 bases, in that order; junction bases with no gene match: 18. CDR3 coding DNA: TGTGCCAGCTCCCGTCGGACAGGAGCACCTAGCGGGGGATACAATGAGCAGTTCTTC. It encodes CASSRRTGAPSGGYNEQFF.

A few counts support this clonotype. The chain employs TRBV20-1 and TRBJ2-1; TRBD2 matches at 10 bases. J was trimmed by 7 bases and V by 2 bases; bases with no gene match: 8. The CDR3 extends over 15 amino acids. Germline values: CDR1 DFQATT, CDR2 SNEGSKA (reference sequence). The CDR3 protein is CSARSSLAGFNEQFF. CDR3 nucleotides: TGCAGTGCTAGATCATCACTAGCGGGGTTTAATGAGCAGTTCTTC.

This clonotype was detected only a few times. The chain couples TRBV5-6 to TRBJ2-2; D remains unclear. CDR3 length: 13 amino acids. Trimming cost V 4 bases and J 3 bases, with 7 bases left between them. Germline assignment: CDR1 SGHDT and CDR2 YYEEEE. The CDR3 bases are TGTGCCAGCAGCCGAGATCACACCGGGGAGCTGTTTTTT. Translated: CASSRDHTGELFF.

This clonotype was picked up many times. V usage is TRBV12-3 or TRBV12-4 and J usage is TRBJ2-1; the match to TRBD2 covers 8 bases. The CDR3 consists of 16 residues. With 3 bases clipped from V and 1 base from J, the junction kept 5 bases outside the gene matches. CDR3 in amino acids: CASSFTAGGSYNEQFF. The CDR3 DNA reads as TGTGCCAGCAGTTTCACGGCGGGAGGTTCCTACAATGAGCAGTTCTTC.

In this sample, this clonotype turned up a few times. The CDR3 nucleotides are TGTGCCAGCAGCTTAGGGCTGATTGAGCAGTTCTTC. Protein: CASSLGLIEQFF. The chain is built from TRBV7-2 and TRBJ2-1; D gene ambiguous. CDR1 and CDR2 from the germline V gene are SGHTA and FQGNSA. The CDR3 has 12 amino acids. V was clipped by 1 base and J by 9 bases, with 7 bases between them.

The chain carries TRBV3-1 and TRBJ2-7, with D unresolved. Germline V gene data show CDR1 as LGHDT and CDR2 as YNNKEL (reference sequence). The CDR3 is made up of 12 amino acids. With 0 bases removed from V and 6 bases from J, the gap between germline ends came to 6 bases. As DNA, the CDR3 is TGTGCCAGCAGCCAAGATTCCGCCGAGCAGTACTTC. It yields the protein CASSQDSAEQYF.

This clonotype was found a few times. The rearrangement uses TRBV7-2 and TRBJ2-7, with D possibly called TRBD1 or TRBD2 (5 bases each). V shed 0 bases and J shed 4 bases, with 16 bases lying between them. Germline lookup yields CDR1 SGHTA and CDR2 FQGNSA. The CDR3 runs to 16 residues. CDR3 sequence: CASSLAWGRSHYEQYF. The CDR3 DNA is TGTGCCAGCAGCTTAGCGTGGGGGAGATCCCATTACGAGCAGTACTTC.